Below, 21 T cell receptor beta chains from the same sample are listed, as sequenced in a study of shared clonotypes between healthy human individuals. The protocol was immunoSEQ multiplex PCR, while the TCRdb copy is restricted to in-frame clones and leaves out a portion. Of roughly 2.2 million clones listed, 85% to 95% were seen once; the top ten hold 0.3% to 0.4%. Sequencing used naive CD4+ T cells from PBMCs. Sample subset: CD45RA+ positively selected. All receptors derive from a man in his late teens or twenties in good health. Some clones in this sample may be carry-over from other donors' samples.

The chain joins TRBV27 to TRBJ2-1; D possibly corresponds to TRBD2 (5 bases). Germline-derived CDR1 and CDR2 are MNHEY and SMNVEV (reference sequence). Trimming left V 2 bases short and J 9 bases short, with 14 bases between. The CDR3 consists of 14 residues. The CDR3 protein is CASSLRWEPLEQFF. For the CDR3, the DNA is TGTGCCAGCAGTTTAAGGTGGGAGCCGCTTGAGCAGTTCTTC.

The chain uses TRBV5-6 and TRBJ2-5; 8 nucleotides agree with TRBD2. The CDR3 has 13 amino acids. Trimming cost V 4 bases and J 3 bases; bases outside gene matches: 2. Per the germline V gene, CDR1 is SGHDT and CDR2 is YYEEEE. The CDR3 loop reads CASSGGLEETQYF. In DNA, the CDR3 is TGTGCCAGCAGCGGGGGACTAGAAGAGACCCAGTACTTC.

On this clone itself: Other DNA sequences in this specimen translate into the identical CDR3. CDR3 protein: CASSLGWTDTQYF. In nucleotides, the CDR3 is TGTGCCAGCAGCTTAGGGTGGACCGATACGCAGTATTTT. The genes are TRBV7-2 and TRBJ2-3; D gene uncertain. Trimming removed 1 base from V and 6 bases from J, with 8 bases in between. The CDR3 has 13 residues. Germline values: CDR1 SGHTA, CDR2 FQGNSA.

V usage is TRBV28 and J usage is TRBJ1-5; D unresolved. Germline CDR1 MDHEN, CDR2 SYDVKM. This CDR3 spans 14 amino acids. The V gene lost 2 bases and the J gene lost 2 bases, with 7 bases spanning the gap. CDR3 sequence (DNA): TGTGCCAGCAGTTTACAGGCTCGCAATCAGCCCCAGCATTTT. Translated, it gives CASSLQARNQPQHF.

CDR3 DNA sequence: TGTGCCAGTAGTGAGGTGTCCGGGACAGCGTTTTACGAGCAGTACTTC. Protein sequence: CASSEVSGTAFYEQYF. The chain links TRBV19 to TRBJ2-7; 7 bases are shared with TRBD1. The CDR3 runs to 16 residues. Germline lookup yields CDR1 LNHDA and CDR2 SQIVND (reference sequence). The J segment lost 4 bases and the V segment lost 5 bases, leaving 14 bases of the junction unmatched.

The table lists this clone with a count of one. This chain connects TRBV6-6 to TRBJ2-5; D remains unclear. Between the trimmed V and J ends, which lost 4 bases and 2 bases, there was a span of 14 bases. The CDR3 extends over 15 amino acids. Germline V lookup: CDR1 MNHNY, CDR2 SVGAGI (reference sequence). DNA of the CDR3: TGTGCCAGCAGTTCTTGGTCTAGGCTGCAAGAGACCCAGTACTTC. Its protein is CASSSWSRLQETQYF.

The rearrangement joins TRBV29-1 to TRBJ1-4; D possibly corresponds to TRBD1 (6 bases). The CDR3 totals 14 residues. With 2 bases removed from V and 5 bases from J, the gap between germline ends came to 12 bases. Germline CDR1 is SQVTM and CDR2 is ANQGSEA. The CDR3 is CSVESSDRNEKLFF. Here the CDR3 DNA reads TGCAGCGTTGAATCATCGGACAGAAATGAAAAACTGTTTTTT. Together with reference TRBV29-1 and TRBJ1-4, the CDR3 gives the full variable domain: SAVISQKPSRDICQRGTSLTIQCQVDSQVTMMFWYRQQPGQSLTLIATANQGSEATYESGFVIDKFPISRPNLTFSTLTVSNMSPEDSSIYLCSVESSDRNEKLFFGSGTQLSVL.

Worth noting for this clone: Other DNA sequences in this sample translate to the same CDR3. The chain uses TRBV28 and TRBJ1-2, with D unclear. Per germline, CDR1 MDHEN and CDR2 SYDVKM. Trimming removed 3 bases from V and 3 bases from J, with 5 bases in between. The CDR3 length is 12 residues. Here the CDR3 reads CASSLNDYGYTF. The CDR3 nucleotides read TGTGCCAGCAGTTTGAACGACTATGGCTACACCTTC.

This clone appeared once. The CDR3 loop reads CASNLDTEANEQFF. The DNA for the CDR3 is TGTGCCAGCAATCTGGACACCGAGGCCAATGAGCAGTTCTTC. This chain uses TRBV6-1 with TRBJ2-1, with a tentative D call TRBD1 (5 bases). Germline CDR1 is MNHNS and CDR2 is SASEGT. With 7 bases removed from V and 6 bases from J, the gap between germline ends came to 16 bases. The CDR3 is made up of 14 amino acids.

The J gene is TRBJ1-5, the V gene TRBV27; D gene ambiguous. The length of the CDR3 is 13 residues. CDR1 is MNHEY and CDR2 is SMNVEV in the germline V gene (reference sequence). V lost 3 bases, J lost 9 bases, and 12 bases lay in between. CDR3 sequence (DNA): TGTGCCAGCAGTTTCGGGATAATAGGGCCCCAGCATTTT. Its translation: CASSFGIIGPQHF.

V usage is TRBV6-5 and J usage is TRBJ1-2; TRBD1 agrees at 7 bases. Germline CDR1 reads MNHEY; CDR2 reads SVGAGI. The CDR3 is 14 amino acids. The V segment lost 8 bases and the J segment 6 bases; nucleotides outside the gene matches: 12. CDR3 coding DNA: TGTGCCAGCCGACGGGACAGCTACATTCATGGCTACACCTTC. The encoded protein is CASRRDSYIHGYTF.

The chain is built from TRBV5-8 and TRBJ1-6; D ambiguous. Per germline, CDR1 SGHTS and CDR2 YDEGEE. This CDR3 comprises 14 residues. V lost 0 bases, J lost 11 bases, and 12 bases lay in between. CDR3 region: CASSLAGGQTPLHF. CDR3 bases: TGTGCCAGCAGCTTGGCCGGAGGCCAAACACCCCTCCACTTT. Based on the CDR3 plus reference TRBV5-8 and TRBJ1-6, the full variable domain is EAGVTQSPTHLIKTRGQQATLRCSPISGHTSVYWYQQALGLGLQFLLWYDEGEERNRGNFPPRFSGRQFPNYSSELNVNALELEDSALYLCASSLAGGQTPLHFGNGTRLTVT.

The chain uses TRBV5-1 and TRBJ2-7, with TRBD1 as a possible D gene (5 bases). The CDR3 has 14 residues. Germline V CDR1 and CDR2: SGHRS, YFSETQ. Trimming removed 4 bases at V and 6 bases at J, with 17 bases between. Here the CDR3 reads CASSPTPGRGEQYF. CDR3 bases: TGCGCCAGCAGCCCTACCCCAGGGCGAGGCGAGCAGTACTTC.

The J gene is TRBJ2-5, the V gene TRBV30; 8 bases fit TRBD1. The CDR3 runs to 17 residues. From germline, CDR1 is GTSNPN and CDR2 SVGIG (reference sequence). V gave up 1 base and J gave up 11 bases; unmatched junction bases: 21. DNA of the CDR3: TGTGCCTGGAGTGCCGGGCCGGGACAGGCTTACCCCGTTGGGCAGTACTTC. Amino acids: CAWSAGPGQAYPVGQYF.

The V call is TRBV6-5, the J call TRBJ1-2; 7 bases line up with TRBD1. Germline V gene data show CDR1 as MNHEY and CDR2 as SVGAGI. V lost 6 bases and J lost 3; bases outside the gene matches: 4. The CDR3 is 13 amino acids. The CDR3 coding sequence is TGTGCCAGCAGGCGGACAGGTTACTATGGCTACACCTTC. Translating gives CASRRTGYYGYTF.

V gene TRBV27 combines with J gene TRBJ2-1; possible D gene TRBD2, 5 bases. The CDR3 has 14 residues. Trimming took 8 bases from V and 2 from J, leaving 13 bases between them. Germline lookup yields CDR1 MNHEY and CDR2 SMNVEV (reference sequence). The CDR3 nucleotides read TGTGCCAGCCGCGGGCGAAGTACCTACAATGAGCAGTTCTTC. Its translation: CASRGRSTYNEQFF.

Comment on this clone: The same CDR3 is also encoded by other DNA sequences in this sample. The CDR3 reads CASSVGPGAYEQYF. The DNA of the CDR3 is TGTGCCAGCAGCGTAGGCCCCGGCGCCTACGAGCAGTACTTC. The V gene is TRBV9, the J gene TRBJ2-7; D remains ambiguous. The CDR3 sequence is 14 residues long. The germline V and J ends were trimmed by 0 bases and 2 bases, with 9 bases remaining between them. Germline V CDR1 and CDR2: SGDLS, YYNGEE.

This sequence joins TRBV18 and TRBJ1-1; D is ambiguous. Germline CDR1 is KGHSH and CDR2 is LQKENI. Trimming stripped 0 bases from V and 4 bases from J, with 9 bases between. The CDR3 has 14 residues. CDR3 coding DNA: TGTGCCAGCTCACCACCGGACTTTCGCACTGAAGCTTTCTTT. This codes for CASSPPDFRTEAFF.

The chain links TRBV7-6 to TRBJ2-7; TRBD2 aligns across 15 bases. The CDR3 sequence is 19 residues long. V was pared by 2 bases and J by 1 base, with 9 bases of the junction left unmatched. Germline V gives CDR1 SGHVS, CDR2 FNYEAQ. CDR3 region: CASSLLPGLAGGQSYEQYF. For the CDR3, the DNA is TGTGCCAGCAGCTTACTACCGGGACTAGCGGGGGGACAGTCCTACGAGCAGTACTTC.

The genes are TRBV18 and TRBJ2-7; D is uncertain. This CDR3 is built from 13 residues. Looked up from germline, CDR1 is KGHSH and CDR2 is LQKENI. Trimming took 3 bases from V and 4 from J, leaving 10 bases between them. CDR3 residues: CASSPLNKYEQYF. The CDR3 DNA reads TGTGCCAGCTCACCTTTAAATAAATACGAGCAGTACTTC.

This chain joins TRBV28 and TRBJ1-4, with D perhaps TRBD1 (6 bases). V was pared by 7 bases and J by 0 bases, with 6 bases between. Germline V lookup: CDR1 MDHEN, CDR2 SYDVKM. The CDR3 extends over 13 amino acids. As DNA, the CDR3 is TGTGCCAGCAAGGGGGCAACTAATGAAAAACTGTTTTTT. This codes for CASKGATNEKLFF.